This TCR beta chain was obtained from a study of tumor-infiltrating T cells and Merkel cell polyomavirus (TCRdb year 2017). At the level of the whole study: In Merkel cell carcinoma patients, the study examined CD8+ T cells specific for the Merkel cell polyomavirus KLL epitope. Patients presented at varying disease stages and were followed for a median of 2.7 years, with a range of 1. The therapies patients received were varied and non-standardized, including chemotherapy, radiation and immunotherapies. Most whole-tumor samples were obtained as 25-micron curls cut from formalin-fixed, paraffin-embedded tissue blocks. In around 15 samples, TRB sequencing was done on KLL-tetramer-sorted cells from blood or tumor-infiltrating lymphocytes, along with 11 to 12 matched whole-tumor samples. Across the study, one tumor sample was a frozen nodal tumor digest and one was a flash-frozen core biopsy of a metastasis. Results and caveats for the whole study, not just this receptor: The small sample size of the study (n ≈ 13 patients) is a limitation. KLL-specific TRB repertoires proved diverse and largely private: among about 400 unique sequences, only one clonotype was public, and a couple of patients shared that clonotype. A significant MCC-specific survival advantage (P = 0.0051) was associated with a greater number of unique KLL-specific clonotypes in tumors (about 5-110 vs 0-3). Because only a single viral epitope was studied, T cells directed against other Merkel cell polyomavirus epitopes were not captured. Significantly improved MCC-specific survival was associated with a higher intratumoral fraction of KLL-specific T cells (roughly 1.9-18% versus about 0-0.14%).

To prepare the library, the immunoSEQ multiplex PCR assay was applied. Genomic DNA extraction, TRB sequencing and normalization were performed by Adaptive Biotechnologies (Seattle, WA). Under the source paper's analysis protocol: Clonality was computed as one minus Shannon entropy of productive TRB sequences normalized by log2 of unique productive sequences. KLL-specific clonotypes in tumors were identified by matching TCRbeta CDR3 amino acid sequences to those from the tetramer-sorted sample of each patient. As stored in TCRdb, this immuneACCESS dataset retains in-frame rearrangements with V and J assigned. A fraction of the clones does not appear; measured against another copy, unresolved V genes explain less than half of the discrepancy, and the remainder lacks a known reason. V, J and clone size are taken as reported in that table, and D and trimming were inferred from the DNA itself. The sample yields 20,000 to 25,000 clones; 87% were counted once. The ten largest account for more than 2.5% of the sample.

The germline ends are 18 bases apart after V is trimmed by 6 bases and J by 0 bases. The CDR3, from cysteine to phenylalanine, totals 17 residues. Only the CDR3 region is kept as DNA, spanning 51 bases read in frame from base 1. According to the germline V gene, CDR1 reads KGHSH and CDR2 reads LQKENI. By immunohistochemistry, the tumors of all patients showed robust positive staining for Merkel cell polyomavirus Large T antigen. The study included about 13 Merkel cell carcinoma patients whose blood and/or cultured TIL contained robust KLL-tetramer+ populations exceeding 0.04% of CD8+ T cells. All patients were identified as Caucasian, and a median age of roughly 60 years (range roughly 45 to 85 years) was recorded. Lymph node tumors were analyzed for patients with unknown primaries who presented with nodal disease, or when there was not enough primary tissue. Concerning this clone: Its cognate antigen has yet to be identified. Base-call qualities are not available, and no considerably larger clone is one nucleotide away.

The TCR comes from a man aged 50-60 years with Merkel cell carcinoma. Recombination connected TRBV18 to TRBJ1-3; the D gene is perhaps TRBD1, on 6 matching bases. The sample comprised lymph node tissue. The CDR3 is CASSSLPGTSSGNTIYF. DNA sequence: TGTGCCAGCTCTAGCCTCCCAGGGACAAGCTCTGGAAACACCATATATTTT. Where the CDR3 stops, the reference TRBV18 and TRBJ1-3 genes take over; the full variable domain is NAGVMQNPRHLVRRRGQEARLRCSPMKGHSHVYWYRQLPEEGLKFMVYLQKENIIDESGMPKERFSAEFPKEGPSILRIQQVVRGDSAAYFCASSSLPGTSSGNTIYFGEGSWLTVV.